These 17 T cell receptor beta chains were all obtained from the same sample, sequenced in a study of cytomegalovirus exposure and HLA in healthy donors. A multiplex PCR was run with 60 Vbeta primers and 13 Jbeta primers. TCRdb's table, derived via immunoSEQ multiplex PCR, lists solely in-frame clones and lacks some. The sample carries 150,000 to 200,000 clones, 65% to 80% recorded once. Sequencing input: PBMCs. Every receptor here comes from a man aged 40-49 years in good health and CMV-seronegative.

The chain couples TRBV5-6 to TRBJ2-1; TRBD2 matches 8 bases. CDR3 length: 16 amino acids. With V trimmed by 7 bases and J by 1 base, 10 bases remained unmatched. The germline V gene has CDR1 SGHDT and CDR2 YYEEEE. The CDR3 region is CASRPGGTTSYNEQFF. The CDR3 nucleotides are TGTGCCAGCCGCCCGGGGGGGACAACATCCTACAATGAGCAGTTCTTC.

The chain recombines TRBV23-1 with TRBJ2-1; 7 positions agree with TRBD2. TRBV23-1 is recorded as an ORF, its role being uncertain. V shed 1 base, J shed 8 bases, and the junction held 17 bases outside the gene matches. This CDR3 comprises 18 residues. The CDR3 bases are TGCGCCAGCAGTCAATGCCCCTGGACTAGAGCGGATCGGGATGAGCAGTTCTTC. It translates to CASSQCPWTRADRDEQFF.

V is TRBV27 and J is TRBJ2-6, with D unresolved. Trimming removed 5 bases at V and 4 bases at J, with 12 bases between. The length of the CDR3 is 15 residues. Germline CDR1 is MNHEY and CDR2 is SMNVEV (reference sequence). In DNA form, the CDR3 reads TGTGCCAGCAGTCCCCGTCCCGAGGGGGCCAACGTCCTGACTTTC. Its translation is CASSPRPEGANVLTF.

The V call is TRBV21-1, the J call TRBJ1-2; the table's D gene call, TRBD1, was not cross checked with the DNA. TRBV21-1 is termed a pseudogene. The CDR3 length is 15 residues. The CDR3 protein is CASSKEIGTGHGYTF. The CDR3 DNA is TGTGCCAGCAGCAAAGAGATTGGGACAGGGCATGGCTACACCTTC.

The chain has TRBV7-9 and TRBJ2-1; D is perhaps TRBD2 (5 bases). The CDR3 has 13 residues. Germline-derived CDR1 and CDR2 are SEHNR and FQNEAQ (reference sequence). V was trimmed by 4 bases and J by 8 bases, leaving 12 bases between them. CDR3 DNA sequence: TGTGCCAGCAGCTCGGGGATTTTGGATGAGCAGTTCTTC. Encoded protein: CASSSGILDEQFF.

Concerning this clone itself: The same CDR3 is also encoded by other DNA sequences in this sample. The V and J genes are TRBV28 and TRBJ2-7; 7 bases line up with TRBD2. Per germline, CDR1 MDHEN and CDR2 SYDVKM. The J segment lost 0 bases and the V segment lost 3 bases, leaving 2 bases of the junction unmatched. The CDR3 spans 14 residues. The CDR3 reads CASSLGGSSYEQYF. CDR3 nucleotides: TGTGCCAGCAGTTTGGGGGGGAGCTCCTACGAGCAGTACTTC.

The chain has TRBV6-5 and TRBJ1-1, with D unresolved. Germline lookup yields CDR1 MNHEY and CDR2 SVGAGI. The CDR3 totals 14 residues. Trimming took off 0 bases at V and 5 bases at J, with 10 bases between the two ends. The CDR3 DNA reads as TGTGCCAGCAGTTACTCGACGGGGATTACTGAAGCTTTCTTT. This sequence encodes CASSYSTGITEAFF.

The V call is TRBV5-1, the J call TRBJ2-3; 8 bases map to TRBD2. This CDR3 has 13 residues. Germline assignment: CDR1 SGHRS and CDR2 YFSETQ. V lost 5 bases to trimming and J lost 5 bases; unmatched junction nucleotides: 4. The CDR3 DNA follows: TGCGCCAGCAGAGGACTAGCCCAAGATACGCAGTATTTT. Its protein product is CASRGLAQDTQYF. Combining the CDR3 with reference TRBV5-1 and TRBJ2-3 gives the whole variable domain KAGVTQTPRYLIKTRGQQVTLSCSPISGHRSVSWYQQTPGQGLQFLFEYFSETQRNKGNFPGRFSGRQFSNSRSEMNVSTLELGDSALYLCASRGLAQDTQYFGPGTRLTVL.

This sequence joins TRBV7-6 and TRBJ2-2; weak D call: TRBD2 (6 bases). The CDR3 has 12 amino acids. Trimming took off 8 bases at V and 5 bases at J, with 9 bases between the two ends. Germline values: CDR1 SGHVS, CDR2 FNYEAQ. The chain's CDR3 is CASSGTTGELFF. DNA for the CDR3: TGTGCCAGCTCCGGGACTACCGGGGAGCTGTTTTTT.

This clone was counted a few times. V and J are TRBV6-1 and TRBJ2-3; D might be TRBD2 (5 bases). Trimming pared 4 bases from V and 2 bases from J, leaving 16 bases between. Per the germline V gene, CDR1 is MNHNS and CDR2 is SASEGT. The CDR3 runs to 16 residues. The DNA for the CDR3 is TGTGCCAGCAGTGGGGCCTCCCAGCGGTACACAGATACGCAGTATTTT. Translating gives CASSGASQRYTDTQYF.

This clone occurred a few times. The chain employs TRBV4-1 and TRBJ2-2; no reliable D call. The V gene lost 3 bases and the J gene lost 7 bases, with 12 bases spanning the gap. This CDR3 is 14 amino acids long. CDR1 is MGHRA and CDR2 is YSYEKL in the germline V gene. The CDR3 loop reads CASSQLDWSGELFF. The CDR3 DNA sequence: TGCGCCAGCAGCCAGCTAGACTGGAGCGGGGAGCTGTTTTTT.

This rearrangement joins TRBV5-1 to TRBJ1-2; TRBD1 might be the D (5 bases). The CDR3 extends over 14 amino acids. Trimming cost V 4 bases and J 8 bases, with 18 bases left between them. Per germline, CDR1 SGHRS and CDR2 YFSETQ. This CDR3 reads CASSQSGTAGGYTF. CDR3 nucleotide sequence: TGCGCCAGCAGCCAGTCCGGGACGGCGGGGGGCTACACCTTC.

This chain joins TRBV5-1 and TRBJ1-4; D gene unclear. V lost 2 bases to trimming and J lost 8 bases, with 16 bases between them. The CDR3 is 15 amino acids. Germline CDR1 is SGHRS and CDR2 is YFSETQ. The CDR3 DNA follows: TGCGCCAGCAGCTTCCGGTTCGCCGCGGAAGAAAAACTGTTTTTT. Its protein product is CASSFRFAAEEKLFF.

This chain joins TRBV2 and TRBJ2-1, with 7 bases matching TRBD2. The CDR3 consists of 15 residues. Per germline, CDR1 SNHLY and CDR2 FYNNEI. Trimming at V came to 4 bases and at J to 7 bases, leaving 10 bases not matched to a gene. CDR3 nucleotide sequence: TGTGCCAGCAGTGTGACTAGCCCAAACGGGAATGAGCAGTTCTTC. It codes for CASSVTSPNGNEQFF.

CDR3 DNA: TGTGCCAGTAGTACAAGCACAGATACGCAGTATTTT. This translates into CASSTSTDTQYF. This chain connects TRBV19 to TRBJ2-3; no clear D gene. This CDR3 spans 12 amino acids. Germline V gene lookup returns CDR1 LNHDA and CDR2 SQIVND (reference sequence). With 4 bases removed from V and 0 bases from J, the gap between germline ends came to 2 bases.

A remark on this clone: One end of the junction does not line up with germline, which may come from a read error. This chain connects TRBV28 to TRBJ2-4; a possible D gene is TRBD2 (7 bases). Germline V gives CDR1 MDHEN, CDR2 SYDVKM. This CDR3 comprises 17 residues. The CDR3 protein is CASSTLGGAGSKNSQYF. The CDR3 region has the DNA TGTGCCAGCAGTACCCTAGGGGGGGCTGGGAGCAAAAACAGTCAGTACTTC.

The chain recombines TRBV5-1 with TRBJ2-2; tentatively, D is TRBD2 (6 bases). V lost 2 bases and J lost 3, with 11 bases in between. The CDR3 has 15 residues. Per germline, CDR1 SGHRS and CDR2 YFSETQ. DNA for the CDR3: TGCGCCAGCAGCTTCCACGGGGAGGACACCGGGGAGCTGTTTTTT. It specifies CASSFHGEDTGELFF.